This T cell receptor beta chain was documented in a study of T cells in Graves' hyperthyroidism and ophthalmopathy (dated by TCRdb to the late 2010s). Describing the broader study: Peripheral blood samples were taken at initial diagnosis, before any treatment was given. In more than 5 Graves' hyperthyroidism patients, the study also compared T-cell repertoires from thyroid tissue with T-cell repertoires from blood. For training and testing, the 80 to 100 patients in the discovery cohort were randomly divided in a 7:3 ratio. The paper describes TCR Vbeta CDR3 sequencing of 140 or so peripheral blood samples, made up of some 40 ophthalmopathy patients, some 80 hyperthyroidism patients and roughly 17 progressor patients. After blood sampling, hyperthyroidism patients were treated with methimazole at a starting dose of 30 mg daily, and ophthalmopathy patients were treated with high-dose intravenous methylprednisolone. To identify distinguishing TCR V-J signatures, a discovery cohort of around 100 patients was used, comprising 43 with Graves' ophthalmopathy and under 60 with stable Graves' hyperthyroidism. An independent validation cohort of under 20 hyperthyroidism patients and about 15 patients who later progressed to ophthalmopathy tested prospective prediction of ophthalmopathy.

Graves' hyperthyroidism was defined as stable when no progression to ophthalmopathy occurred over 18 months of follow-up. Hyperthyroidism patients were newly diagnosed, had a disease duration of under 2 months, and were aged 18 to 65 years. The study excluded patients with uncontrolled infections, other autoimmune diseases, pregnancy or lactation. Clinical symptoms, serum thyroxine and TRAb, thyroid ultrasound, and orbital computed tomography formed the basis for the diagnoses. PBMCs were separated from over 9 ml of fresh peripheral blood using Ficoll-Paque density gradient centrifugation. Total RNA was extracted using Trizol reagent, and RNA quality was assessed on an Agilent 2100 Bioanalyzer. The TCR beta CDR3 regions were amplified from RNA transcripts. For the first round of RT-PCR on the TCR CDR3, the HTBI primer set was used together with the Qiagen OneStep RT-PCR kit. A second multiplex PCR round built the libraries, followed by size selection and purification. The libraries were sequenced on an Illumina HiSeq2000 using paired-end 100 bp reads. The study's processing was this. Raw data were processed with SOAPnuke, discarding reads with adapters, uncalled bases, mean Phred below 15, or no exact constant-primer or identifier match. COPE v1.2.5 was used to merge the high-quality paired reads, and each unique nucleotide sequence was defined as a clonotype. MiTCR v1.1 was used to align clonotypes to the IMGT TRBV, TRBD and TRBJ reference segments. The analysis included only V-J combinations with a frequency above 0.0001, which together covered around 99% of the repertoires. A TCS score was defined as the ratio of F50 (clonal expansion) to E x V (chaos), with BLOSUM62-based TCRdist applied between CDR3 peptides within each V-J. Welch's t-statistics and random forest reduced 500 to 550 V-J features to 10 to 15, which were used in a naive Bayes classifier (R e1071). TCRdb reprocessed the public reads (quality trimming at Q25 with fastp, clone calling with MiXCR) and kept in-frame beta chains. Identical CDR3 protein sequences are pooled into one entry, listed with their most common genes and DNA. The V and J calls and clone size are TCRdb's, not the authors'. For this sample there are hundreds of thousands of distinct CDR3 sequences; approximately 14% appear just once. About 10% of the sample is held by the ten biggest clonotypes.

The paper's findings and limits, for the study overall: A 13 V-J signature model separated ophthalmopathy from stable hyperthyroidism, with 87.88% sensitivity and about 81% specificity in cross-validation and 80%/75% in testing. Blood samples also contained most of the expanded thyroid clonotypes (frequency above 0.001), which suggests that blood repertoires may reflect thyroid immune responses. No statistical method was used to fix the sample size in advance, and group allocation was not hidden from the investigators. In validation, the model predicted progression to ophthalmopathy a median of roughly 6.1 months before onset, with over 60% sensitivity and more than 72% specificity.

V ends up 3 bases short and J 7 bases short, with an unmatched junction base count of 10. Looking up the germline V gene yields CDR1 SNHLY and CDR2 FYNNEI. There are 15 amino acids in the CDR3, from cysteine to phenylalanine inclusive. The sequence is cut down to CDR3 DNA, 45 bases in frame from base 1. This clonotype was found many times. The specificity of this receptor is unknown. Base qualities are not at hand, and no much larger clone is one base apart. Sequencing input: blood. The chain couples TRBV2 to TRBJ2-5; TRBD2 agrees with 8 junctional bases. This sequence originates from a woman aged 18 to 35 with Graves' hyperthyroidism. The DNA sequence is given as TGTGCCAGCAGTGAGGAAGCGGGAGTACTTGGGACCCAGTACTTC. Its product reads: CASSEEAGVLGTQYF.